The clone carrying this TCR beta chain was seen a handful of times. Its target is unknown. Relative to the germline gene, one junction end is altered; a read error may explain this. Before the COVID-19 pandemic, during about 2010-2019, CD4+ T cells were taken from unexposed donors. Isolation of CD4+ T cells took place after nine to ten days in culture. The sample is drawn from a study of CD4 T cells in relation to SARS-CoV-2 and coronaviruses. Study details: TCR beta CDR3s were sequenced after 10-day antigen culture of PBMCs.

TCRdb's copy holds only in-frame clones and misses some; the assay was immunoSEQ multiplex PCR. This sample carries about 22,000 clones, around three quarters of them seen once, and the ten largest clones take about a sixth. Study-wide findings and caveats: No donor gave both pre-pandemic and post-infection samples. SARS-CoV-2-driven expansion was significantly weaker in crossreactive than monoreactive clones.

The sample taken for sequencing was CD4+ T cells from PBMCs, cultured in vitro. The sequence was collected from a human donor in good health.

The CDR3 spells CASGEMHGNTIYF. As DNA, the CDR3 is TGTGCCAGCGGTGAGATGCATGGAAACACCATATATTTT. The V and J genes are TRBV6-1 and TRBJ1-3; no firm D call. Per germline, CDR1 MNHNS and CDR2 SASEGT. The CDR3 covers 13 residues.